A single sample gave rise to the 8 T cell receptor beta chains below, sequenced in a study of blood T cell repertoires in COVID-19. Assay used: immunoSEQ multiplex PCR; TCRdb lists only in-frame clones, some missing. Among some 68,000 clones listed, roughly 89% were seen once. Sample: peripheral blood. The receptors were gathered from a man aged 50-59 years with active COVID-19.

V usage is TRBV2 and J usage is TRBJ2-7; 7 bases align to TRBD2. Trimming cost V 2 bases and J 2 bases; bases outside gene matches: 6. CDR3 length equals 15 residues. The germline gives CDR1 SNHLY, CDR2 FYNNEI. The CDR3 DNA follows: TGTGCCAGCAGTGAACGGACGGGGACTACCTACGAGCAGTACTTC. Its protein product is CASSERTGTTYEQYF.

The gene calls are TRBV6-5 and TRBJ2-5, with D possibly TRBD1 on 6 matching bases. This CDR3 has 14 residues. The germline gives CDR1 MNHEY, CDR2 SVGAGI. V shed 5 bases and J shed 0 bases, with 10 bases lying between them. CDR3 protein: CASSRDTYQETQYF. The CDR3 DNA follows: TGTGCCAGCAGTCGGGACACGTACCAAGAGACCCAGTACTTC.

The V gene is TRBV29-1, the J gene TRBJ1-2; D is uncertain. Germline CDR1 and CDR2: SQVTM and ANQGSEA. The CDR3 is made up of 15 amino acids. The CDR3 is CSCEETVTPNYGYTF. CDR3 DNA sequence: TGCTCCTGCGAAGAAACAGTAACTCCTAACTATGGCTACACCTTC.

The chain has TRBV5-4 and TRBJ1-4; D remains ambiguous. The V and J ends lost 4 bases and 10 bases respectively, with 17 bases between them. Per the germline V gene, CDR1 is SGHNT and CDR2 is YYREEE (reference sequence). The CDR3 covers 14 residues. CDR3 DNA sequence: TGTGCCAGCAGCCTACAGCCGGAACACGGAAAACTGTTTTTT. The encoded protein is CASSLQPEHGKLFF.

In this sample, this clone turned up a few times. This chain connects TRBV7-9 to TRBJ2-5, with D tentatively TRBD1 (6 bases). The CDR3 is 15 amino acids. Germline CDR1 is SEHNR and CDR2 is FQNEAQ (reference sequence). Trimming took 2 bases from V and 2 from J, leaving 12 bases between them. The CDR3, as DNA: TGTGCCAGCAGCTTAAGGGACACACCTCAAGAGACCCAGTACTTC. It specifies CASSLRDTPQETQYF.

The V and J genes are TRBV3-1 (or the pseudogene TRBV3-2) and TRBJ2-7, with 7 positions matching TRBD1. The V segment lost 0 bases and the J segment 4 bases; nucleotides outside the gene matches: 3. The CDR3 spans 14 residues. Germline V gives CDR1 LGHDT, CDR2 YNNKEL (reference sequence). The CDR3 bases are TGTGCCAGCAGCCAAGAAGTCAGGGGGTACGAGCAGTACTTC. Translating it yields CASSQEVRGYEQYF.

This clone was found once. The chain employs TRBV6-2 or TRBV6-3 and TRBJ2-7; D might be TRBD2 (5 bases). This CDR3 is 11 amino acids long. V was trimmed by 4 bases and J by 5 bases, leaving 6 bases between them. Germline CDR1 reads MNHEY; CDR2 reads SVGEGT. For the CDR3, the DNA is TGTGCCAGCAGTTCGAGGGACGAGCAGTACTTC. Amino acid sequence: CASSSRDEQYF.

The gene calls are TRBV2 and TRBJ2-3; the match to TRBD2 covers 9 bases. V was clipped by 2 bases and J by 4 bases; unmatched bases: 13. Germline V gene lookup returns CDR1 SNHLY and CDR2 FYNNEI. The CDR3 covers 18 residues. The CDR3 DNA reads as TGTGCCAGCAGTGAAACTGTAATAGCGGGGGCCTCCTCAGATACGCAGTATTTT. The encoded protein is CASSETVIAGASSDTQYF.